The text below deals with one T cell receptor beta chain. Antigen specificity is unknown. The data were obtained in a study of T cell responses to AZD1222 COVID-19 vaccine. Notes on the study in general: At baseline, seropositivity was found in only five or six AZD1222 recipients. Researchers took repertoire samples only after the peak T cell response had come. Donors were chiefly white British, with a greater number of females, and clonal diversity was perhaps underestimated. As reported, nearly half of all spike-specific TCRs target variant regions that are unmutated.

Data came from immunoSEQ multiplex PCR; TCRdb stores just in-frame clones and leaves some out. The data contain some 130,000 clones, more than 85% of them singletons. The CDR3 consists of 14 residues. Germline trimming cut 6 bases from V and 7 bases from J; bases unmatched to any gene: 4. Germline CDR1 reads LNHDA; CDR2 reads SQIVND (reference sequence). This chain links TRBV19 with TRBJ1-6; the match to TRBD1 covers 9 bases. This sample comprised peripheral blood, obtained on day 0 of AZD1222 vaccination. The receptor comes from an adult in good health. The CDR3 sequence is CASSMGTGNSPLHF. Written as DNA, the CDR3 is TGTGCCAGTAGCATGGGGACAGGGAATTCACCCCTCCACTTT.